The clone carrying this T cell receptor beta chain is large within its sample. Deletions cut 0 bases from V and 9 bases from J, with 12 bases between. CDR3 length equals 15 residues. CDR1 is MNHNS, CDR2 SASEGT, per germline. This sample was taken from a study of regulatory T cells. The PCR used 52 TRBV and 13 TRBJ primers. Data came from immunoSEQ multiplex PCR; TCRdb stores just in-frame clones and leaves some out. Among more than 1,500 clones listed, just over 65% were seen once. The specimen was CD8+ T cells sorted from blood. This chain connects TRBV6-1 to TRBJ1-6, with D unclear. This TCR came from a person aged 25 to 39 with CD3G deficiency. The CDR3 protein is CASSEAPGPFSPLHF. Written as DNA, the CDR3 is TGTGCCAGCAGTGAAGCCCCCGGCCCATTTTCACCCCTCCACTTT.